This passage covers 3 T cell receptor beta chains from one sample sequenced in a study of blood T cell repertoires in COVID-19. Here immunoSEQ multiplex PCR was the method, and the copy in TCRdb shows in-frame clones only, minus some. The profile covers approximately 140,000 clones, with about 90% appearing a single time and 2% to 2.5% taken by the ten largest. The specimen sequenced was peripheral blood. The source is a human donor in a cohort sampled during active COVID-19.

About this clone: The sample holds other DNA sequences that translate to the same CDR3. The V gene is TRBV3-1 (or the pseudogene TRBV3-2), the J gene TRBJ2-7, with 8 bases aligning to TRBD1. This CDR3 has 13 amino acids. The germline V gene encodes CDR1 LGHDT and CDR2 YNNKEL (reference sequence). The V gene end was trimmed by 6 bases and the J gene end by 0 bases; junction bases not matched to a gene: 1. The chain's CDR3 is CASRGQASYEQYF. The CDR3 region has the DNA TGTGCCAGCAGGGGACAGGCCTCCTACGAGCAGTACTTC.

The chain combines TRBV19 with TRBJ1-5; 10 bases agree with TRBD1. The CDR3 totals 17 residues. The germline gives CDR1 LNHDA, CDR2 SQIVND (reference sequence). The V and J ends lost 4 bases and 3 bases, in that order; junction bases with no gene match: 9. Here the CDR3 reads CASSTFRTGGDNQPQHF. As DNA, the CDR3 is TGTGCCAGTAGTACTTTCCGGACAGGGGGTGACAATCAGCCCCAGCATTTT.

The V gene is TRBV21-1, the J gene TRBJ2-3; the tabulated D call, TRBD2, remains unverified against the DNA. TRBV21-1 is marked as a pseudogene. There are 14 residues in the CDR3. The CDR3 DNA is TGTGCCAGCAGCCCGAATAGACCCTCACGGGAGCAGTATTTT. This codes for CASSPNRPSREQYF.